This is a list of T cell receptor beta chains from one sample in a study of CD8 T cells in ankylosing spondylitis. TCRdb itself ran the 5' RACE reads through MiXCR, one entry per CDR3 protein. Seen here are tens of thousands of distinct CDR3 sequences, around 2.5% observed once, and the top ten hold approximately 8.1%. Source material: blood, either unsorted or a sorted T cell fraction (not recorded which). The receptors were gathered from a female donor with ankylosing spondylitis or in good health (not recorded which). CDR3s include the opening cysteine and the closing phenylalanine or tryptophan. A D gene is named only where the DNA matches it firmly. Rows may omit the clone size; those that give it use once, few, many or a size class.

cdr3_aa: CASSPRTQRGQGEQFF; cdr3_nt: TGTGCCAGCAGCCCCCGGACCCAAAGGGGACAAGGTGAGCAGTTCTTC; d_call: .; v_call: TRBV9; j_call: TRBJ2-1; clone_size: many
cdr3_aa: CASNKGLDTDTQYF; cdr3_nt: TGTGCCAGCAATAAGGGATTGGACACAGATACGCAGTATTTT; d_call: .; v_call: TRBV9; j_call: TRBJ2-3; clone_size: many
cdr3_aa: CASSVGAGTDTQYF; cdr3_nt: TGTGCCAGCAGCGTAGGAGCGGGCACAGATACGCAGTATTTT; d_call: .; v_call: TRBV9; j_call: TRBJ2-3; clone_size: many
cdr3_aa: CASSVEIFNEQFF; cdr3_nt: TGTGCCAGCAGCGTGGAAATATTCAATGAGCAGTTCTTC; d_call: .; v_call: TRBV9; j_call: TRBJ2-1; clone_size: many
cdr3_aa: CASSAHSGFTDTQYF; cdr3_nt: TGTGCCAGCAGCGCCCACAGCGGGTTCACAGATACGCAGTATTTT; d_call: .; v_call: TRBV9; j_call: TRBJ2-3; clone_size: many
cdr3_aa: CASSTGTANTGELFF; cdr3_nt: TGTGCCAGCAGCACCGGGACCGCGAACACCGGGGAGCTGTTTTTT; d_call: .; v_call: TRBV9; j_call: TRBJ2-2; clone_size: many
cdr3_aa: CASSVGTGLNTGELFF; cdr3_nt: TGTGCCAGCAGCGTAGGAACAGGGTTGAACACCGGGGAGCTGTTTTTT; d_call: .; v_call: TRBV9; j_call: TRBJ2-2; clone_size: many
cdr3_aa: CASSVGLRENNEQYF; cdr3_nt: TGTGCCAGCAGCGTAGGCTTGCGGGAGAACAACGAGCAGTACTTC; d_call: TRBD2; v_call: TRBV9; j_call: TRBJ2-7; clone_size: many
cdr3_aa: CASSVGIGGAQETQYF; cdr3_nt: TGTGCCAGCAGCGTAGGGATCGGGGGGGCACAAGAGACCCAGTACTTC; d_call: TRBD2; v_call: TRBV9; j_call: TRBJ2-5; clone_size: .
cdr3_aa: CASSVLIGETQYF; cdr3_nt: TGTGCCAGCAGCGTATTAATAGGGGAGACCCAGTACTTC; d_call: .; v_call: TRBV9; j_call: TRBJ2-5; clone_size: medium-sized
cdr3_aa: CASSAFPDLVPGELFF; cdr3_nt: TGTGCCAGCAGCGCGTTCCCCGATCTAGTTCCCGGGGAGCTGTTTTTT; d_call: .; v_call: TRBV9; j_call: TRBJ2-2; clone_size: many
cdr3_aa: CASSPRSGLGYEQYF; cdr3_nt: TGTGCCAGCAGCCCAAGGTCAGGACTGGGCTACGAGCAGTACTTC; d_call: .; v_call: TRBV9; j_call: TRBJ2-7; clone_size: many
cdr3_aa: CASSVGQGTYNEQFF; cdr3_nt: TGTGCCAGCAGCGTTGGGCAGGGGACCTACAATGAGCAGTTCTTC; d_call: .; v_call: TRBV9; j_call: TRBJ2-1; clone_size: many
cdr3_aa: CASSVALAAYEQYF; cdr3_nt: TGTGCCAGCAGCGTAGCTCTAGCGGCCTACGAGCAGTACTTC; d_call: TRBD2; v_call: TRBV9; j_call: TRBJ2-7; clone_size: many
cdr3_aa: CASSVGGRNEQFF; cdr3_nt: TGTGCCAGCAGCGTAGGAGGTCGGAATGAGCAGTTCTTC; d_call: .; v_call: TRBV9; j_call: TRBJ2-1; clone_size: many
cdr3_aa: CASSVELAGTTYNEQFF; cdr3_nt: TGTGCCAGCAGCGTAGAACTAGCGGGGACCACCTACAATGAGCAGTTCTTC; d_call: TRBD2; v_call: TRBV9; j_call: TRBJ2-1; clone_size: many
cdr3_aa: CASSVGDSPKAYGYTF; cdr3_nt: TGTGCCAGCAGCGTAGGGGACAGTCCGAAAGCCTATGGCTACACCTTC; d_call: TRBD1; v_call: TRBV9; j_call: TRBJ1-2; clone_size: many
cdr3_aa: CASSRAPEETQYF; cdr3_nt: TGTGCCAGCAGCCGGGCCCCGGAAGAGACCCAGTACTTC; d_call: .; v_call: TRBV9; j_call: TRBJ2-5; clone_size: many
cdr3_aa: CASSPGGTAPHTQYF; cdr3_nt: TGTGCCAGCAGCCCCGGAGGGACAGCCCCACATACGCAGTATTTT; d_call: .; v_call: TRBV9; j_call: TRBJ2-3; clone_size: many
cdr3_aa: CASSVAGTSGDTQYF; cdr3_nt: TGTGCCAGCAGCGTCGCCGGGACCTCGGGAGATACGCAGTATTTT; d_call: .; v_call: TRBV9; j_call: TRBJ2-3; clone_size: medium-sized
cdr3_aa: CASSPRGGQPASSYNEQFF; cdr3_nt: TGTGCCAGCAGCCCGCGGGGGGGACAACCGGCCTCCTCCTACAATGAGCAGTTCTTC; d_call: TRBD2; v_call: TRBV9; j_call: TRBJ2-1; clone_size: many
cdr3_aa: CASSYRETDTQYF; cdr3_nt: TGTGCCAGCAGCTACAGGGAGACAGATACGCAGTATTTT; d_call: .; v_call: TRBV9; j_call: TRBJ2-3; clone_size: many
cdr3_aa: CASSVFVLDEQYF; cdr3_nt: TGTGCCAGCAGCGTATTCGTTCTTGACGAGCAGTACTTC; d_call: .; v_call: TRBV9; j_call: TRBJ2-7; clone_size: many
cdr3_aa: CASSPTNSYEQYF; cdr3_nt: TGTGCCAGCAGCCCGACCAACTCCTACGAGCAGTACTTC; d_call: .; v_call: TRBV9; j_call: TRBJ2-7; clone_size: many
cdr3_aa: CASSRTGSWDEQFF; cdr3_nt: TGTGCCAGCAGTAGGACAGGGAGTTGGGATGAGCAGTTCTTC; d_call: TRBD1; v_call: TRBV9; j_call: TRBJ2-1; clone_size: many
cdr3_aa: CASSVDVSTDTQYF; cdr3_nt: TGTGCCAGCAGCGTAGACGTTAGCACAGATACGCAGTATTTT; d_call: .; v_call: TRBV9; j_call: TRBJ2-3; clone_size: many
cdr3_aa: CASSVGPLLGTQYF; cdr3_nt: TGTGCCAGCAGCGTCGGACCTCTTCTGGGTACGCAGTATTTT; d_call: .; v_call: TRBV9; j_call: TRBJ2-3; clone_size: many
cdr3_aa: CASSVGRELVYEQYF; cdr3_nt: TGTGCCAGCAGCGTGGGGCGGGAGCTCGTCTACGAGCAGTACTTC; d_call: TRBD2; v_call: TRBV9; j_call: TRBJ2-7; clone_size: many
cdr3_aa: CASSATTQGEQFF; cdr3_nt: TGTGCCAGCAGCGCAACTACCCAGGGTGAGCAGTTCTTC; d_call: .; v_call: TRBV9; j_call: TRBJ2-1; clone_size: many
cdr3_aa: CASSVGGDGNSPLHF; cdr3_nt: TGTGCCAGCAGCGTAGGAGGGGACGGTAATTCACCCCTCCACTTT; d_call: .; v_call: TRBV9; j_call: TRBJ1-6; clone_size: many
cdr3_aa: CASSVQDTGRAEQYF; cdr3_nt: TGTGCCAGCAGCGTTCAGGATACAGGGAGGGCCGAGCAGTACTTC; d_call: .; v_call: TRBV9; j_call: TRBJ2-7; clone_size: few
cdr3_aa: CASSVVASGGVETQYF; cdr3_nt: TGTGCCAGCAGCGTCGTTGCTAGCGGGGGGGTGGAGACCCAGTACTTC; d_call: TRBD2; v_call: TRBV9; j_call: TRBJ2-5; clone_size: many
cdr3_aa: CASSVAMGNTDTQYF; cdr3_nt: TGTGCCAGCAGCGTAGCGATGGGGAACACAGATACGCAGTATTTT; d_call: .; v_call: TRBV9; j_call: TRBJ2-3; clone_size: many
cdr3_aa: CASSVGVGSSYNEQFF; cdr3_nt: TGTGCCAGCAGCGTAGGAGTGGGAAGCTCCTACAATGAGCAGTTCTTC; d_call: .; v_call: TRBV9; j_call: TRBJ2-1; clone_size: many
cdr3_aa: CASRKGRETYDEQFF; cdr3_nt: TGTGCCAGCAGAAAGGGTCGGGAGACTTACGATGAGCAGTTCTTC; d_call: .; v_call: TRBV9; j_call: TRBJ2-1; clone_size: many
cdr3_aa: CASSVVGTDFSGNTIYF; cdr3_nt: TGTGCCAGCAGCGTAGTGGGGACGGATTTCTCTGGAAACACCATATATTTT; d_call: .; v_call: TRBV9; j_call: TRBJ1-3; clone_size: many
cdr3_aa: CASSAGPYNNEQFF; cdr3_nt: TGTGCCAGCAGCGCCGGACCCTATAACAATGAGCAGTTCTTC; d_call: .; v_call: TRBV9; j_call: TRBJ2-1; clone_size: many
cdr3_aa: CASSVVGSGSLDTQYF; cdr3_nt: TGTGCCAGCAGCGTAGTAGGTAGCGGGAGTCTAGATACGCAGTATTTT; d_call: TRBD2; v_call: TRBV9; j_call: TRBJ2-3; clone_size: many
cdr3_aa: CASSLHGEFLTYEQYF; cdr3_nt: TGTGCCAGCAGCCTCCACGGGGAGTTTCTGACCTACGAGCAGTACTTC; d_call: .; v_call: TRBV9; j_call: TRBJ2-7; clone_size: many
cdr3_aa: CASSVGMRVGGNTEAFF; cdr3_nt: TGTGCCAGCAGCGTAGGAATGAGGGTTGGAGGGAACACTGAAGCTTTCTTT; d_call: .; v_call: TRBV9; j_call: TRBJ1-1; clone_size: .
cdr3_aa: CASSVEAGGRSYEQYF; cdr3_nt: TGTGCCAGCAGCGTAGAAGCGGGGGGGCGGTCCTACGAGCAGTACTTC; d_call: TRBD2; v_call: TRBV9; j_call: TRBJ2-7; clone_size: many
cdr3_aa: CASSVGITGYGDGYTF; cdr3_nt: TGTGCCAGCAGCGTAGGAATCACAGGGTACGGAGATGGCTACACCTTC; d_call: .; v_call: TRBV9; j_call: TRBJ1-2; clone_size: many
cdr3_aa: CASTQSRGQETQYF; cdr3_nt: TGTGCCAGCACCCAATCGCGGGGGCAAGAGACCCAGTACTTC; d_call: TRBD2; v_call: TRBV6-4; j_call: TRBJ2-5; clone_size: many
cdr3_aa: CASSADLYLTDTQYF; cdr3_nt: TGTGCCAGCAGCGCAGACCTATACCTCACAGATACGCAGTATTTT; d_call: .; v_call: TRBV3-1; j_call: TRBJ2-3; clone_size: few
cdr3_aa: CASSEWGSYGYTF; cdr3_nt: TGTGCCAGCAGCGAGTGGGGGTCGTATGGCTACACCTTC; d_call: .; v_call: TRBV9; j_call: TRBJ1-2; clone_size: many
cdr3_aa: CASATAPNTGELFF; cdr3_nt: TGTGCCAGCGCCACCGCACCAAACACCGGGGAGCTGTTTTTT; d_call: .; v_call: TRBV9; j_call: TRBJ2-2; clone_size: many
cdr3_aa: CASSVGPSAEQYF; cdr3_nt: TGTGCCAGCAGCGTAGGCCCGTCCGCCGAGCAGTACTTC; d_call: .; v_call: TRBV9; j_call: TRBJ2-7; clone_size: many
cdr3_aa: CASSVEGRRNEQFF; cdr3_nt: TGTGCCAGCAGCGTAGAGGGAAGGCGCAATGAGCAGTTCTTC; d_call: .; v_call: TRBV9; j_call: TRBJ2-1; clone_size: many
cdr3_aa: CASSSGSWGTDTQYF; cdr3_nt: TGTGCCAGCTCTAGCGGGAGTTGGGGCACAGATACGCAGTATTTT; d_call: TRBD2; v_call: TRBV9; j_call: TRBJ2-3; clone_size: many
cdr3_aa: CASSVVNSAEAFF; cdr3_nt: TGTGCCAGCAGCGTAGTAAACAGCGCTGAAGCTTTCTTT; d_call: .; v_call: TRBV9; j_call: TRBJ1-1; clone_size: many
cdr3_aa: CASSLGPSSYEQYF; cdr3_nt: TGTGCCAGCAGCCTAGGACCAAGCTCCTACGAGCAGTACTTC; d_call: .; v_call: TRBV9; j_call: TRBJ2-7; clone_size: many
cdr3_aa: CASSSSRAASSGANVLTF; cdr3_nt: TGTGCCAGCAGCTCATCGAGGGCCGCCTCTTCTGGGGCCAACGTCCTGACTTTC; d_call: .; v_call: TRBV9; j_call: TRBJ2-6; clone_size: few